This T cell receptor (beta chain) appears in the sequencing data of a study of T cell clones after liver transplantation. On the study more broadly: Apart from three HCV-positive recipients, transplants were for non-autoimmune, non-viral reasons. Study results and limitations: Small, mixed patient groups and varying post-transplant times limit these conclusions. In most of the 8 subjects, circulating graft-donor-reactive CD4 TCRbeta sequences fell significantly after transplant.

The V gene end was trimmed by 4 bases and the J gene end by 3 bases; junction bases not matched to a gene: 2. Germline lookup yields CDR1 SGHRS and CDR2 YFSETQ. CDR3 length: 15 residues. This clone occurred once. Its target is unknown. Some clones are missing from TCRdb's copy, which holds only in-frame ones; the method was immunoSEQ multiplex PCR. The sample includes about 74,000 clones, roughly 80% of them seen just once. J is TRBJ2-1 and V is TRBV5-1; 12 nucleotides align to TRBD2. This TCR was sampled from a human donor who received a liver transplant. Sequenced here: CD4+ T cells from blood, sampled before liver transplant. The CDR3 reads CASSVGLAGYNEQFF. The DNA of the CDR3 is TGCGCCAGCAGCGTGGGACTAGCGGGCTACAATGAGCAGTTCTTC.